The rows below give T cell receptor beta chains drawn from one sample of a study of monozygotic twins with cystic fibrosis. Produced via immunoSEQ multiplex PCR; TCRdb's table is partial and in-frame only. The sample lists 32,000 or so clones, more than 85% occurring once. Material: blood. The receptor source for this set is a girl under 10 years old with cystic fibrosis. Each CDR3 is given with its conserved first and last residue. The D gene is left open where the match is weak. Clone size is stated in some rows and not others, as once, few, many or a class when expanded.

TRBV28	NA	TRBD2	TRBJ2-3	CASSAPAGGRDTQYF	TGTGCCAGCAGTGCACCAGCGGGAGGACGAGATACGCAGTATTTT
TRBV5-8	NA	NA	TRBJ1-2	CASSLDSYGYTF	TGTGCCAGCAGTTTAGACTCCTATGGCTACACCTTC
TRBV7-9	NA	TRBD1	TRBJ1-2	CASSPPPVQGVYGYTF	TGTGCCAGCAGCCCCCCCCCGGTACAGGGGGTTTATGGCTACACCTTC
TRBV4-3	NA	TRBD2	TRBJ2-7	CASSQMTSGRNEQYF	TGCGCCAGCAGCCAAATGACTAGCGGGAGGAACGAGCAGTACTTC
TRBV19	once	TRBD2	TRBJ2-5	CASSKKGLEVGETQYF	TGTGCCAGTAGTAAGAAGGGACTAGAGGTCGGAGAGACCCAGTACTTC
TRBV28	few	TRBD1	TRBJ1-2	CASSLTGGNYGYTF	TGTGCCAGCAGTTTAACAGGGGGCAACTATGGCTACACCTTC
TRBV18	few	NA	TRBJ2-7	CASSPSDEQYF	TGTGCCAGCTCACCATCCGACGAGCAGTACTTC
TRBV10-3	NA	NA	TRBJ1-2	CAIRIGTGGGYTF	TGTGCCATCAGGATTGGGACTGGCGGGGGCTACACCTTC
TRBV10-1	few	TRBD1	TRBJ1-2	CASSLSLRDREEGYTF	TGCGCCAGCAGTCTTTCGCTCCGGGACAGGGAAGAAGGCTACACCTTC
TRBV7-2	NA	TRBD1	TRBJ1-3	CASSTRTGAGNTIYF	TGTGCCAGCAGCACTCGGACAGGGGCTGGAAACACCATATATTTT
TRBV19	NA	NA	TRBJ1-1	CASSVGRNPGQVAFF	TGTGCCAGTAGTGTTGGACGAAACCCGGGTCAGGTAGCTTTCTTT
TRBV19	NA	NA	TRBJ2-7	CASSIVTGEVDEQYF	TGTGCCAGTAGTATAGTCACAGGGGAGGTCGACGAGCAGTACTTC
TRBV30	NA	TRBD2	TRBJ2-7	CAWNNGGTSGSTKYF	TGTGCCTGGAACAACGGCGGGACTAGCGGATCAACTAAGTACTTC
TRBV30	NA	NA	TRBJ2-5	CASSSKETQYF	TGTGCCTCGTCCTCAAAAGAGACCCAGTACTTC
TRBV4-2	NA	NA	TRBJ1-2	CASSQVTGASRDGYTF	TGTGCCAGCAGCCAAGTTACAGGCGCCTCGAGAGACGGCTACACCTTC
TRBV7-4	NA	TRBD1	TRBJ1-2	CASSQKDRTRDRVKNYGYTF	TGTGCCAGCAGCCAAAAGGACCGAACCCGGGACAGGGTTAAAAACTATGGCTACACCTTC
TRBV4-2	NA	NA	TRBJ1-4	CASSQEAHDRATNEKLFF	TGTGCCAGCAGCCAAGAGGCCCACGACAGAGCAACTAATGAAAAACTGTTTTTT
TRBV20-1	NA	NA	TRBJ2-5	CSARDRREQYF	TGCAGTGCTAGAGATCGCCGGGAGCAGTACTTC
TRBV7-8	once	NA	TRBJ1-1	CASSITRNTEAFF	TGTGCCAGCAGCATCACCAGGAACACTGAAGCTTTCTTT
TRBV19	NA	NA	TRBJ1-2	CASSTRQTYGYTF	TGTGCCAGTAGTACTAGACAGACCTATGGCTACACCTTC
TRBV15	NA	NA	TRBJ1-4	CATSRADSLDEKLFF	TGTGCCACCAGCAGAGCGGACAGCCTGGATGAAAAACTGTTTTTT
TRBV28	NA	NA	TRBJ1-3	CASRGGRTGNTIYF	TGTGCCAGCAGGGGGGGCCGGACTGGAAACACCATATATTTT
TRBV5-6	NA	NA	TRBJ2-1	CASSLTWYNEQFF	TGTGCCAGCAGCTTAACCTGGTACAATGAGCAGTTCTTC
TRBV28	NA	TRBD1	TRBJ1-1	CASSSDRETYEAFF	TGTGCCAGCAGTTCAGACAGGGAAACTTATGAAGCTTTCTTT
TRBV28	NA	NA	TRBJ1-1	CASSLGQGRVGTEAFF	TGTGCCAGCAGTTTGGGCCAGGGTAGGGTAGGCACTGAAGCTTTCTTT
TRBV7-9	NA	TRBD2	TRBJ2-1	CASSLGGGPYNEQFF	TGTGCCAGCAGCTTAGGCGGGGGACCCTACAATGAGCAGTTCTTC
TRBV7-9	NA	NA	TRBJ2-7	CASSLQDTSYEQYF	TGTGCCAGCAGCTTACAGGACACCTCCTACGAGCAGTACTTC
TRBV19	NA	NA	TRBJ2-1	CASSILAGGGNEQFF	TGTGCCAGTAGTATTCTGGCAGGGGGAGGCAATGAGCAGTTCTTC
TRBV27	NA	TRBD2	TRBJ2-7	CATTGTSGRREQYF	TGTGCCACCACCGGGACTAGCGGGAGGAGAGAGCAGTACTTC
TRBV11-2	NA	NA	TRBJ1-4	CASSTWDKNYEKLFF	TGTGCCAGCAGCACCTGGGACAAGAACTATGAAAAACTGTTTTTT
TRBV6-7	NA	NA	TRBJ1-2	CASSPNSFYGYTF	TGTGCCAGCAGTCCGAACAGCTTCTATGGCTACACCTTC
TRBV7-6	NA	TRBD2	TRBJ2-1	CASSPIAGGRNEQFF	TGTGCCAGCAGCCCCATAGCGGGAGGGCGCAATGAGCAGTTCTTC
TRBV20-1	NA	NA	TRBJ1-1	CSAIDSGAFF	TGCAGTGCTATTGACAGTGGGGCTTTCTTT